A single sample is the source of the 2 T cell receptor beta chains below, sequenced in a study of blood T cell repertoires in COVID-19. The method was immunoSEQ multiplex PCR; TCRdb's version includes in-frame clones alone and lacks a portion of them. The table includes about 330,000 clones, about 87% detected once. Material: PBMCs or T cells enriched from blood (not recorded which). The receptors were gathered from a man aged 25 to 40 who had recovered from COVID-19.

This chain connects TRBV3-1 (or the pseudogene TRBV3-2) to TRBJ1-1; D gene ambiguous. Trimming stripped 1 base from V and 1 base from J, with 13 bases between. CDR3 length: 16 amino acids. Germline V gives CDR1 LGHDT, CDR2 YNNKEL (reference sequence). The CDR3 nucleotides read TGTGCCAGCAGCCAAGTATTGTTGCAGTCGAACACTGAAGCTTTCTTT. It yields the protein CASSQVLLQSNTEAFF.

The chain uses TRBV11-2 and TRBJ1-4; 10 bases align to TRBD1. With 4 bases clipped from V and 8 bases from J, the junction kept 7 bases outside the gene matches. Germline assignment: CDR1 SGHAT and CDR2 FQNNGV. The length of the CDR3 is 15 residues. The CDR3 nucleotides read TGTGCCAGCAGCTCCGGGACAGGGGAAGAAGAAAAACTGTTTTTT. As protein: CASSSGTGEEEKLFF. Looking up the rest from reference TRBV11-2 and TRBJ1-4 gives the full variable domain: EAGVAQSPRYKIIEKRQSVAFWCNPISGHATLYWYQQILGQGPKLLIQFQNNGVVDDSQLPKDRFSAERLKGVDSTLKIQPAKLEDSAVYLCASSSGTGEEEKLFFGSGTQLSVL.